The rows below give T cell receptor beta chains drawn from one sample of a study of blood T cell repertoires in COVID-19. The protocol was immunoSEQ multiplex PCR, while the TCRdb copy is restricted to in-frame clones and leaves out a portion. The sample has around 68,000 clones, over 80% seen once. Sequenced: peripheral blood. The receptors stem from a human donor in a cohort sampled during active COVID-19. CDR3s include the opening cysteine and the closing phenylalanine or tryptophan. The order of the fields is J gene, clone size, D gene, V gene, CDR3 protein, CDR3 DNA. The D gene is left open where the match is weak. Rows may omit the clone size; those that give it use once, few, many or a size class.

>TRBJ1-1|NA|NA|TRBV6-4
CASSYQVGNTEAFF
TGTGCCAGCAGTTATCAGGTGGGGAACACTGAAGCTTTCTTT
>TRBJ2-5|NA|NA|TRBV28
CASSLPGWETQYF
TGTGCCAGCAGTTTACCGGGGTGGGAGACCCAGTACTTC
>TRBJ1-2|NA|NA|TRBV28
CASSLAVINYGYTF
TGTGCCAGCAGTTTAGCGGTGATTAACTATGGCTACACCTTC
>TRBJ2-7|NA|NA|TRBV19
CASSIGGSEQYF
TGTGCCAGTAGTATAGGAGGGTCGGAGCAGTACTTC
>TRBJ1-2|NA|NA|TRBV6-5
CASSLRQDGYTF
TGTGCCAGCAGTCTCCGACAGGATGGCTACACCTTC
>TRBJ1-2|few|NA|TRBV5-4
CASSALGGNNYGYTF
TGTGCCAGCAGCGCCCTAGGAGGGAACAACTATGGCTACACCTTC
>TRBJ1-1|NA|NA|TRBV7-2
CASSLERHTEAFF
TGTGCCAGCAGCTTAGAGCGGCACACTGAAGCTTTCTTT
>TRBJ1-5|NA|NA|TRBV28
CASSSPTHTQPQHF
TGTGCCAGCAGTTCGCCCACACATACTCAGCCCCAGCATTTT
>TRBJ2-3|once|TRBD2|TRBV4-1
CASSQVSGGTDTQYF
TGCGCCAGCAGCCAGGTTAGCGGGGGCACAGATACGCAGTATTTT
>TRBJ2-1|NA|TRBD1|TRBV28
CASSFQGTGTGTFEQFF
TGTGCCAGCAGTTTTCAGGGCACCGGGACAGGTACCTTTGAGCAGTTCTTC
>TRBJ1-1|NA|TRBD1|TRBV2
CASSEAGQGTEAFF
TGTGCCAGCAGTGAAGCGGGACAGGGGACTGAAGCTTTCTTT
>TRBJ2-7|NA|TRBD1|TRBV19
CASSLMGQGSYEQYF
TGTGCCAGTAGTCTTATGGGACAGGGGTCCTACGAGCAGTACTTC
>TRBJ2-7|NA|NA|TRBV6-5
CASGRGNGGYEQYF
TGTGCCAGCGGCCGTGGTAACGGGGGATACGAGCAGTACTTC
>TRBJ1-2|NA|NA|TRBV9
CASTADRDYYGYTF
TGTGCCAGCACCGCCGACAGAGACTACTATGGCTACACCTTC
>TRBJ1-1|NA|TRBD1|TRBV14
CASGQGRTEAFF
TGTGCCAGCGGACAGGGGAGGACTGAAGCTTTCTTT
>TRBJ1-2|NA|NA|TRBV3-1/TRBV3-2
CASSPRGGGTYGYTF
TGTGCCAGCAGCCCCCGGGGAGGGGGGACCTATGGCTACACCTTC
>TRBJ1-2|NA|NA|TRBV19
CASSTARVGGYTF
TGTGCCAGTAGTACCGCCAGGGTAGGTGGCTACACCTTC
>TRBJ1-1|NA|NA|TRBV10-1
CASSEYSQGLGEAFF
TGCGCCAGCAGTGAGTACAGCCAGGGCCTCGGGGAAGCTTTCTTT
>TRBJ2-1|NA|TRBD2|TRBV9
CASSVATTTSGNSEQFF
TGTGCCAGCAGCGTAGCTACGACGACTAGCGGGAACAGTGAGCAGTTCTTC
>TRBJ1-2|NA|TRBD1|TRBV13
CASSLGQGAYGYTF
TGTGCCAGCAGCTTAGGGCAGGGGGCCTATGGCTACACCTTC
>TRBJ1-1|once|NA|TRBV12-3/TRBV12-4
CASSPRVGQAFF
TGTGCCAGCAGTCCAAGGGTGGGGCAAGCTTTCTTT
>TRBJ1-2|NA|NA|TRBV11-3
CASSLAWASGYTF
TGTGCCAGCAGCTTAGCATGGGCTTCAGGCTACACCTTC
>TRBJ1-2|NA|TRBD1|TRBV18
CASSSTGGYGYTF
TGTGCCAGCTCATCGACAGGGGGCTATGGCTACACCTTC
>TRBJ2-2|NA|TRBD1|TRBV29-1
CSVEKGAGGELFF
TGCAGCGTTGAAAAGGGGGCCGGCGGGGAGCTGTTTTTT
>TRBJ2-5|once|TRBD1|TRBV5-4
CASSLEDTGGPQYF
TGTGCCAGCAGCTTGGAGGATACAGGGGGTCCCCAGTACTTC
>TRBJ1-5|NA|TRBD1|TRBV6-2/TRBV6-3
CASSAPGGGQPQHF
TGTGCCAGCAGCGCTCCAGGGGGCGGCCAGCCCCAGCATTTT
>TRBJ1-5|NA|NA|TRBV30
CAWSRASGGNQPQHF
TGTGCCTGGAGTCGGGCGTCGGGGGGCAATCAGCCCCAGCATTTT
>TRBJ1-4|NA|TRBD1|TRBV28
CASSPGQGPTLGEKLFF
TGTGCCAGCAGCCCCGGACAGGGCCCTACACTAGGTGAAAAACTGTTTTTT
>TRBJ2-7|NA|NA|TRBV6-5
CASSYSGGGYEQYF
TGTGCCAGCAGTTACTCAGGGGGGGGATACGAGCAGTACTTC
>TRBJ1-2|NA|NA|TRBV19
CASSEPSGARSNGYTF
TGTGCCAGTAGTGAACCCTCAGGGGCGCGATCGAATGGCTACACCTTC
>TRBJ2-1|NA|NA|TRBV6-5
CASSQNQGMKFF
TGTGCCAGCAGCCAGAACCAGGGCATGAAGTTCTTC
>TRBJ2-7|NA|NA|TRBV7-2
CASSLEWTTSYEQYF
TGTGCCAGCAGCTTAGAGTGGACAACCTCCTACGAGCAGTACTTC
>TRBJ2-3|few|NA|TRBV2
CASIGARDTQYF
TGTGCCAGCATAGGGGCACGGGATACGCAGTATTTT
>TRBJ2-6|NA|NA|TRBV5-6
CASSLLGPTFSGANVLTF
TGTGCCAGCAGCTTGCTGGGGCCAACTTTCTCTGGGGCCAACGTCCTGACTTTC
>TRBJ2-4|NA|NA|TRBV27
CASSFSGRNIQYF
TGTGCCAGCAGTTTTTCGGGGAGAAACATTCAGTACTTC
>TRBJ2-7|NA|TRBD1|TRBV30
CACSSKERQGHNEQYF
TGTGCCTGTTCTAGCAAAGAGCGACAGGGTCATAACGAGCAGTACTTC
>TRBJ2-6|once|NA|TRBV7-9
CASSSDSSGANVLTF
TGTGCCAGCAGCTCTGACAGCTCTGGGGCCAACGTCCTGACTTTC
>TRBJ2-1|NA|NA|TRBV4-1
CASSQETDYNEQFF
TGCGCCAGCAGCCAAGAGACAGATTACAATGAGCAGTTCTTC
>TRBJ1-4|NA|NA|TRBV9
CASSGRNEKLFF
TGTGCCAGCAGCGGGAGGAATGAAAAACTGTTTTTT
>TRBJ1-2|NA|TRBD1|TRBV30
CAWRWGQGAYYGYTF
TGTGCCTGGAGATGGGGACAGGGGGCTTACTATGGCTACACCTTC